This T cell receptor (beta chain) was identified in a study of blood T cell repertoires in COVID-19. Study summary: Acute and convalescent COVID-19 samples came from the United States, Italy and Spain. The cDNA or gDNA used as material had been derived from T cells, B-cell-depleted T cells, or PBMCs.

Cohort placement rested on clinical history that participants reported themselves. Deletions cut 3 bases from V and 10 bases from J, with 8 bases between. Germline V gives CDR1 SGHKS, CDR2 YYEKEE (reference sequence). The CDR3 has 12 amino acids. TCRdb keeps only in-frame clones here, not all; method: immunoSEQ multiplex PCR. The table records approximately 490,000 clones, 87% of them present only once. Material: PBMCs or T cells enriched from blood (not recorded which). This chain links TRBV5-5 with TRBJ1-6; no clear D. The TCR originated in a woman younger than 35 who had recovered from COVID-19. CDR3 coding DNA: TGTGCCAGCAGCTCCGGTTGGTCACCCCTCCACTTT. It yields the protein CASSSGWSPLHF.